A selection of T cell receptor beta chains follows, all from one sample in a study of shared clonotypes between healthy human individuals. Produced via immunoSEQ multiplex PCR; TCRdb's table is partial and in-frame only. The sample records 2,500,000 or so clones, more than 80% being singletons. Sequenced input: naive CD4+ T cells sorted from blood. The receptor set was obtained from a man aged 18 to 29 in good health. Each CDR3 is given with its conserved first and last residue. D genes are given only for firm matches. Some rows have no size entry. The others give once, few or many, or a class for an expanded clone.

d_gene: NA
j_gene: TRBJ2-7
v_gene: TRBV7-9
abundance: NA
CDR3aa: CASSRLLPSSYEQYF
CDR3nt: TGTGCCAGCAGTCGACTCTTACCGAGCTCCTACGAGCAGTACTTC

d_gene: NA
j_gene: TRBJ2-6
v_gene: TRBV9
abundance: NA
CDR3aa: CASSVGPAAGANVLTF
CDR3nt: TGTGCCAGCAGCGTGGGGCCAGCGGCTGGGGCCAACGTCCTGACTTTC

d_gene: NA
j_gene: TRBJ2-3
v_gene: TRBV2
abundance: NA
CDR3aa: CASSVNSPWVSDTQYF
CDR3nt: TGTGCCAGCAGTGTTAACAGCCCCTGGGTATCAGATACGCAGTATTTT

d_gene: NA
j_gene: TRBJ1-1
v_gene: TRBV10-2
abundance: NA
CDR3aa: CASSEYRTNTEAFF
CDR3nt: TGCGCCAGCAGTGAGTACCGAACGAACACTGAAGCTTTCTTT

d_gene: NA
j_gene: TRBJ1-2
v_gene: TRBV27
abundance: NA
CDR3aa: CASSFLSGKYGYTF
CDR3nt: TGTGCCAGCAGTTTTTTATCGGGAAAGTATGGCTACACCTTC

d_gene: NA
j_gene: TRBJ1-1
v_gene: TRBV10-3
abundance: NA
CDR3aa: CAISEGLGWTEAFF
CDR3nt: TGTGCCATCAGTGAGGGTCTGGGGTGGACTGAAGCTTTCTTT

d_gene: NA
j_gene: TRBJ1-2
v_gene: TRBV9
abundance: once
CDR3aa: CASSVGAAGYTF
CDR3nt: TGTGCCAGCAGCGTAGGCGCTGCTGGCTACACCTTC

d_gene: TRBD2
j_gene: TRBJ2-7
v_gene: TRBV7-2
abundance: NA
CDR3aa: CASSLREGDYEQYF
CDR3nt: TGTGCCAGCAGCTTACGGGAGGGGGACTACGAGCAGTACTTC

d_gene: TRBD1
j_gene: TRBJ2-7
v_gene: TRBV29-1
abundance: NA
CDR3aa: CSVGTVNEQYF
CDR3nt: TGCAGCGTAGGGACAGTTAACGAGCAGTACTTC

d_gene: NA
j_gene: TRBJ1-5
v_gene: TRBV19
abundance: NA
CDR3aa: CASSDLIRRERDQPQHF
CDR3nt: TGTGCCAGTAGCGACCTTATACGGAGGGAAAGGGATCAGCCCCAGCATTTT

d_gene: NA
j_gene: TRBJ1-4
v_gene: TRBV2
abundance: once
CDR3aa: CATKGLTNEKLFF
CDR3nt: TGTGCCACCAAGGGACTGACTAATGAAAAACTGTTTTTT

d_gene: NA
j_gene: TRBJ2-3
v_gene: TRBV20-1
abundance: NA
CDR3aa: CSARRVDTQYF
CDR3nt: TGCAGTGCTAGAAGGGTAGATACGCAGTATTTT